This T cell receptor beta chain was identified during a study of blood T cell repertoires in COVID-19. The germline gives CDR1 LNHDA, CDR2 SQIVND (reference sequence). This CDR3 has 13 amino acids. The ends were cut back, 2 bases at V and 5 bases at J, with 9 bases in the middle. The method was immunoSEQ multiplex PCR; TCRdb's version includes in-frame clones alone and lacks a portion of them. The table records some 50,000 clones, 80% to 85% of them present only once. This chain links TRBV19 with TRBJ2-5; TRBD2 might be the D (5 bases). The sequence derives from a man between 70 and 80 years old with acute or convalescent COVID-19. Specimen: peripheral blood. In DNA, the CDR3 is TGTGCCAGTAGTATAACGAGAGGGGAGACCCAGTACTTC. Its protein is CASSITRGETQYF. Together with reference TRBV19 and TRBJ2-5, the CDR3 gives the full variable domain: DGGITQSPKYLFRKEGQNVTLSCEQNLNHDAMYWYRQDPGQGLRLIYYSQIVNDFQKGDIAEGYSVSREKKESFPLTVTSAQKNPTAFYLCASSITRGETQYFGPGTRLLVL.